One and the same sample provided the 5 T cell receptor beta chains below, sequenced in a study of OX40 agonist ivuxolimab in advanced cancers. The library was obtained by the immunoSEQ multiplex PCR assay. TCRdb's version of the immuneACCESS table is confined to in-frame rearrangements and falls short of the full clone set. An unresolved V gene accounts for under half of the shortfall where checked; the remainder is of unknown origin. Recorded for this sample are 90,000 to 100,000 clones; 80% to 90% of them occurred a single time. The ten largest clones add up to 0.79% of the sample. Material: CD4+ or CD8+ T cells sorted from blood, obtained in a trial of the OX40 agonist ivuxolimab. These receptors were taken from an adult with an advanced solid tumor such as melanoma, head and neck, liver or kidney cancer.

This rearrangement joins TRBV6-6 to TRBJ1-5; D perhaps matches TRBD1 (6 bases). The CDR3 has 14 residues. Germline V gene lookup returns CDR1 MNHNY and CDR2 SVGAGI (reference sequence). Trimming removed 2 bases at V and 1 base at J, with 6 bases between. The chain's CDR3 is CASSYTGSNQPQHF. CDR3 sequence (DNA): TGTGCCAGCAGTTACACAGGGAGCAATCAGCCCCAGCATTTT.

The V call is TRBV5-1, the J call TRBJ1-3; D gene uncertain. Germline V lookup: CDR1 SGHRS, CDR2 YFSETQ. Trimming pared 4 bases from V and 1 base from J, leaving 12 bases between. The CDR3 has 15 residues. For the CDR3, the DNA is TGCGCCAGCAGCCCCGGGGAACTATCTGGAAACACCATATATTTT. Translating gives CASSPGELSGNTIYF.

This chain uses TRBV11-2 with TRBJ2-1, with 9 bases fitting TRBD1. This CDR3 has 15 residues. The trim removed 5 bases at V and 8 bases at J, leaving 10 bases unmatched. Germline V gene sequence: CDR1 SGHAT, CDR2 FQNNGV. CDR3 sequence reads: CASSPGQGSLDEQFF. DNA of the CDR3: TGTGCCAGCAGCCCGGGACAGGGCTCGTTGGATGAGCAGTTCTTC. Full variable domain (rest looked up from reference TRBV11-2 and TRBJ2-1): EAGVAQSPRYKIIEKRQSVAFWCNPISGHATLYWYQQILGQGPKLLIQFQNNGVVDDSQLPKDRFSAERLKGVDSTLKIQPAKLEDSAVYLCASSPGQGSLDEQFFGPGTRLTVL.

The rearrangement links TRBV4-2 to TRBJ2-3; D gene ambiguous. The germline V gene encodes CDR1 LGHNA and CDR2 YNFKEQ. The CDR3 has 12 amino acids. V lost 0 bases and J 6 bases, leaving 4 bases between the germline ends. CDR3 coding DNA: TGTGCCAGCAGCCAAGAGGCGGATACGCAGTATTTT. Translation: CASSQEADTQYF.

This sequence joins TRBV9 and TRBJ2-7; D ambiguous. Germline loops: CDR1 SGDLS, CDR2 YYNGEE. Between the trimmed V and J ends, which lost 2 bases and 5 bases, there was a span of 14 bases. This CDR3 has 14 residues. CDR3 sequence reads: CASSVDPLTHEQYF. CDR3 DNA: TGTGCCAGCAGCGTGGACCCCTTAACCCACGAGCAGTACTTC.